The 14 T cell receptor beta chains below come from one sample, sequenced in a study of blood T cell repertoires in COVID-19. The data were produced by immunoSEQ multiplex PCR, yet TCRdb's version contains in-frame clones alone and is incomplete. In the table there are 95,000 to 150,000 clones, 82% of which are singletons. Sequenced: peripheral blood. Receptors were obtained from a woman in her 70s with acute or convalescent COVID-19.

The CDR3: CAWSVWGTGVDYGYTF. In DNA, the CDR3 is TGTGCCTGGAGTGTATGGGGGACAGGGGTTGACTATGGCTACACCTTC. The V and J genes are TRBV30 and TRBJ1-2, with TRBD1 matching over 10 bases. V shed 0 bases and J 3 bases; nucleotides not matched to a gene: 7. This CDR3 is built from 16 residues. The germline V gene encodes CDR1 GTSNPN and CDR2 SVGIG (reference sequence).

V and J are TRBV3-1 (or the pseudogene TRBV3-2) and TRBJ1-1; 9 bases are a match to TRBD1. This CDR3 has 17 residues. In germline, CDR1 is LGHDT, CDR2 YNNKEL (reference sequence). V lost 2 bases and J lost 4; bases outside the gene matches: 11. CDR3 region: CASSQKGTGLIRTEAFF. The CDR3 DNA reads as TGTGCCAGCAGCCAAAAAGGGACAGGGTTGATTCGCACTGAAGCTTTCTTT.

V gene TRBV7-8 combines with J gene TRBJ2-1, with 9 bases identical to TRBD2. After removal of 5 bases from V and 4 bases from J, the junction contained 6 bases not matched to a gene. The CDR3 is made up of 15 amino acids. Germline CDR1 and CDR2: SGHVS and FQNEAQ. The CDR3 region is CASSLGLATYNEQFF. CDR3 DNA sequence: TGTGCCAGCAGCCTAGGACTAGCGACGTACAATGAGCAGTTCTTC. Looking up the rest from reference TRBV7-8 and TRBJ2-1 gives the full variable domain: GAGVSQSPRYKVAKRGQDVALRCDPISGHVSLFWYQQALGQGPEFLTYFQNEAQLDKSGLPSDRFFAERPEGSVSTLKIQRTQQEDSAVYLCASSLGLATYNEQFFGPGTRLTVL.

This clone was observed once. This chain connects TRBV5-4 to TRBJ2-1; TRBD2 aligns across 9 bases. The CDR3 has 17 residues. Losses at the gene ends were 0 bases for V and 8 bases for J; bases not matched to a gene: 12. CDR1 is SGHNT, CDR2 YYREEE, per germline (reference sequence). CDR3 region: CASSLVGLAGLIDEQFF. CDR3 sequence (DNA): TGTGCCAGCAGCTTGGTGGGGCTAGCGGGGTTAATCGATGAGCAGTTCTTC.

The V gene is TRBV11-2, the J gene TRBJ1-5, with D tentatively TRBD1 (5 bases). CDR3 length: 13 amino acids. Germline V gene data show CDR1 as SGHAT and CDR2 as FQNNGV. The germline V and J ends were trimmed by 0 bases and 7 bases, with 7 bases remaining between them. The CDR3 protein is CASSLDRGQPQHF. CDR3 in DNA: TGTGCCAGCAGCTTAGATAGGGGCCAGCCCCAGCATTTT.

This sequence joins TRBV19 and TRBJ1-5; 8 bases fit TRBD1. Germline CDR1 LNHDA, CDR2 SQIVND (reference sequence). The junction had 2 bases not matched to a gene; V was cut back by 3 bases and J by 7 bases. This CDR3 is 13 amino acids long. CDR3 in amino acids: CASSIGQGQPQHF. The CDR3 DNA reads TGTGCCAGTAGTATCGGACAGGGACAGCCCCAGCATTTT.

The CDR3 reads CASSLDPRDYGYTF. Written as DNA, the CDR3 is TGTGCCAGCAGCTTGGATCCGAGGGACTATGGCTACACCTTC. The chain joins TRBV5-5 to TRBJ1-2; D remains ambiguous. The CDR3 is 14 amino acids. Trimming removed 0 bases at V and 3 bases at J, with 9 bases between. CDR1 and CDR2 from the germline V gene are SGHKS and YYEKEE (reference sequence).

The J gene is TRBJ1-1, the V gene TRBV5-6; a weak D match, TRBD1 (5 bases). CDR3 size: 14 residues. V was trimmed by 0 bases and J by 4 bases, leaving 10 bases between them. From germline, CDR1 is SGHDT and CDR2 YYEEEE. The CDR3 nucleotides are TGTGCCAGCAGCTTGGGTCAGGGAGGCACTGAAGCTTTCTTT. Protein product: CASSLGQGGTEAFF.

The CDR3 coding sequence is TGCGCCAGCAGCCAAGACGGACAGATCAATCAGCCCCAGCATTTT. Translation: CASSQDGQINQPQHF. V is TRBV4-1 and J is TRBJ1-5; a possible D gene is TRBD1 (6 bases). The length of the CDR3 is 15 residues. The germline V gene has CDR1 MGHRA and CDR2 YSYEKL. The germline V and J ends were trimmed by 0 bases and 3 bases, with 9 bases remaining between them.

This clone was found once. The chain joins TRBV5-4 to TRBJ1-3; D is uncertain. Trimming cost V 0 bases and J 1 base, with 5 bases left between them. CDR1 and CDR2 (germline): SGHNT, YYREEE (reference sequence). The CDR3 has 14 residues. CDR3 DNA: TGTGCCAGCAGCTTGGCGGGGTCTGGAAACACCATATATTTT. This translates into CASSLAGSGNTIYF. The variable domain in full, completed from reference TRBV5-4 and TRBJ1-3, reads ETGVTQSPTHLIKTRGQQVTLRCSSQSGHNTVSWYQQALGQGPQFIFQYYREEENGRGNFPPRFSGLQFPNYSSELNVNALELDDSALYLCASSLAGSGNTIYFGEGSWLTVV.

The chain has TRBV3-1 (or the pseudogene TRBV3-2) and TRBJ2-3, with TRBD2 matching 9 bases. The CDR3 is 16 amino acids. Per germline, CDR1 LGHDT and CDR2 YNNKEL (reference sequence). The ends lost 4 bases at V and 4 bases at J; junction bases unmatched: 9. Here the CDR3 DNA reads TGTGCCAGCAGCCCGCTGTGGGGCGGGGGGGCAGATACGCAGTATTTT. This gives the protein CASSPLWGGGADTQYF.

The chain employs TRBV9 and TRBJ2-2; no clear D. In germline, CDR1 is SGDLS, CDR2 YYNGEE. Trimming took off 3 bases at V and 7 bases at J, with 13 bases between the two ends. The length of the CDR3 is 14 residues. The CDR3 protein is CASSANAAVGELFF. CDR3 bases: TGTGCCAGCAGCGCCAATGCCGCAGTCGGGGAGCTGTTTTTT.

This clone has a single count. This chain connects TRBV5-5 to TRBJ2-5; 11 bases align to TRBD2. V gave up 0 bases and J gave up 4 bases; unmatched junction bases: 2. The germline CDR1 and CDR2 sequences are SGHKS and YYEKEE (reference sequence). The CDR3 consists of 15 residues. This CDR3 is CASSLGLAGRETQYF. CDR3 bases: TGTGCCAGCAGCTTGGGACTAGCGGGGAGAGAGACCCAGTACTTC.

The V gene is TRBV15, the J gene TRBJ2-3, with a weak D call TRBD1 (5 bases). V dropped 5 bases and J dropped 5 bases, with 11 bases sitting between them. The CDR3 loop spans 13 amino acids. The germline CDR1 and CDR2 sequences are LNHNV and YYDKDF (reference sequence). The CDR3 sequence: CATSPQGLDTQYF. CDR3 bases: TGTGCCACCAGCCCGCAGGGCCTAGATACGCAGTATTTT.